This passage covers 6 T cell receptor beta chains from one sample sequenced in a study of cytomegalovirus exposure and HLA in healthy donors. The primer mix had 60 Vbeta and 13 Jbeta primers. Assay used: immunoSEQ multiplex PCR; TCRdb lists only in-frame clones, some missing. The sample lists 90,000 to 100,000 clones, around 66% occurring once. What was sequenced was PBMCs. The receptor source for this set is a man in his thirties or forties in good health and CMV-seronegative.

The rearrangement uses TRBV11-2 and TRBJ2-5; maybe TRBD1 (6 bases). This CDR3 is built from 13 residues. Germline lookup yields CDR1 SGHAT and CDR2 FQNNGV. V shed 4 bases and J shed 5 bases, with 11 bases lying between them. The CDR3 DNA sequence: TGTGCCAGCAGCTCAACAGGGCCGGAGACCCAGTACTTC. It is translated as CASSSTGPETQYF.

This chain connects TRBV7-9 to TRBJ1-5; 10 positions match TRBD1. Looked up from germline, CDR1 is SEHNR and CDR2 is FQNEAQ (reference sequence). V lost 3 bases and J lost 8; bases outside the gene matches: 7. The CDR3 runs to 15 residues. CDR3 sequence (DNA): TGTGCCAGCAGCTTGGGACAGGGGAAGTTGGAGCCCCAGCATTTT. Translating gives CASSLGQGKLEPQHF. Combining the CDR3 with reference TRBV7-9 and TRBJ1-5 gives the whole variable domain DTGVSQNPRHKITKRGQNVTFRCDPISEHNRLYWYRQTLGQGPEFLTYFQNEAQLEKSRLLSDRFSAERPKGSFSTLEIQRTEQGDSAMYLCASSLGQGKLEPQHFGDGTRLSIL.

The rearrangement links TRBV2 to TRBJ2-2; TRBD1 matches at 7 bases. The V gene's germline CDR1 is SNHLY and CDR2 FYNNEI. The CDR3 sequence is 15 residues long. V shed 6 bases, J shed 6 bases, and the junction held 10 bases outside the gene matches. In DNA, the CDR3 is TGTGCCAGCAGACAAACAGGGGTTGGGGCCGGGGAGCTGTTTTTT. Its translation: CASRQTGVGAGELFF.

The chain is built from TRBV6-6 and TRBJ1-2; TRBD1 aligns across 7 bases. The CDR3 sequence is 14 residues long. J lost 3 bases, V lost 6 bases, and 7 bases had no gene match. Germline CDR1 reads MNHNY; CDR2 reads SVGAGI (reference sequence). The DNA of the CDR3 is TGTGCCAGCAGCAAGACAGGGAACCACTATGGCTACACCTTC. It codes for CASSKTGNHYGYTF.

The V and J genes are TRBV5-1 and TRBJ2-1, with D maybe TRBD1 (6 bases). The length of the CDR3 is 15 residues. Trimming pared 7 bases from V and 6 bases from J, leaving 20 bases between. Germline CDR1 reads SGHRS; CDR2 reads YFSETQ. CDR3 region: CASRTDLTPLNEQFF. CDR3 in DNA: TGCGCCAGCCGGACAGACTTAACCCCCCTCAATGAGCAGTTCTTC.

This chain connects TRBV5-6 to TRBJ2-1, with D perhaps TRBD1 (5 bases). Germline CDR1 reads SGHDT; CDR2 reads YYEEEE. V gave up 4 bases and J gave up 2 bases, with 10 bases separating them. This CDR3 has 14 residues. The CDR3: CASSVDSTYNEQFF. In DNA form, the CDR3 reads TGTGCCAGCAGCGTCGACAGCACCTACAATGAGCAGTTCTTC.